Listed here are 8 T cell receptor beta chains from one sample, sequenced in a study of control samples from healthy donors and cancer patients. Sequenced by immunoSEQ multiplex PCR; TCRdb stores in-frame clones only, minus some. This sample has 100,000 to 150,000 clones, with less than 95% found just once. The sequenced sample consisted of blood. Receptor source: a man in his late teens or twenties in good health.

This CDR3 is CASSQSGEGGLYNEQFF. The CDR3 region has the DNA TGCGCCAGCAGCCAGTCTGGGGAGGGGGGGCTTTACAATGAGCAGTTCTTC. V usage is TRBV4-1 and J usage is TRBJ2-1; D may be TRBD2 (7 bases). The germline V gene encodes CDR1 MGHRA and CDR2 YSYEKL. CDR3 length: 17 residues. V was trimmed by 3 bases and J by 4 bases, leaving 19 bases between them.

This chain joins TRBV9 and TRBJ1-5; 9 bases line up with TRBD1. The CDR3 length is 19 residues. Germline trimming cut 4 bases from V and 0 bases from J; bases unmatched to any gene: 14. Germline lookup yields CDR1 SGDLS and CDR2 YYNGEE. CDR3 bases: TGTGCCAGCAGCCCTGTCGTTGGGACAGGGCTTAATAGCAATCAGCCCCAGCATTTT. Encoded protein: CASSPVVGTGLNSNQPQHF.

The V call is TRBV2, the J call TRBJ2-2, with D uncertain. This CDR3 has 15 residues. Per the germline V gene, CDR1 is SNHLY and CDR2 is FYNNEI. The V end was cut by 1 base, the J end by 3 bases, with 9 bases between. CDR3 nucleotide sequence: TGTGCCAGCAGTGAAGTTGGCACGTACACCGGGGAGCTGTTTTTT. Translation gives CASSEVGTYTGELFF.

In DNA form, the CDR3 reads TGCGCCAGCAGCAGCTGGGGAGGGCAAGAGACCCAGTACTTC. Amino acid sequence: CASSSWGGQETQYF. This chain links TRBV5-1 with TRBJ2-5; TRBD2 agrees at 7 bases. Germline V gene lookup returns CDR1 SGHRS and CDR2 YFSETQ. The CDR3 sequence is 14 residues long. Trimming cost V 4 bases and J 2 bases; bases outside gene matches: 5. The full variable domain, rest sourced from reference TRBV5-1 and TRBJ2-5, is KAGVTQTPRYLIKTRGQQVTLSCSPISGHRSVSWYQQTPGQGLQFLFEYFSETQRNKGNFPGRFSGRQFSNSRSEMNVSTLELGDSALYLCASSSWGGQETQYFGPGTRLLVL.

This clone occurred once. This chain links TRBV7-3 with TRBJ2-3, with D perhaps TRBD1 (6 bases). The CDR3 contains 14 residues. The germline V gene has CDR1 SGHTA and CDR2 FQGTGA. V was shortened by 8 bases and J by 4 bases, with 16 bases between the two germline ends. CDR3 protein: CASCKTGGSDTQYF. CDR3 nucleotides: TGTGCCAGCTGCAAGACAGGAGGTTCAGATACGCAGTATTTT.

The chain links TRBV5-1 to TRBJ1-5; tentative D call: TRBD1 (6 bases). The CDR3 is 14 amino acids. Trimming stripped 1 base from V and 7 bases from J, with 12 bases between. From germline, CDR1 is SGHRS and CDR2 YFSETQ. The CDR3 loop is CASSLRGGEQPQHF. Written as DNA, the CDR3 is TGCGCCAGCAGCTTGAGAGGGGGTGAACAGCCCCAGCATTTT. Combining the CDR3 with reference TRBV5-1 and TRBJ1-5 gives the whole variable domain KAGVTQTPRYLIKTRGQQVTLSCSPISGHRSVSWYQQTPGQGLQFLFEYFSETQRNKGNFPGRFSGRQFSNSRSEMNVSTLELGDSALYLCASSLRGGEQPQHFGDGTRLSIL.

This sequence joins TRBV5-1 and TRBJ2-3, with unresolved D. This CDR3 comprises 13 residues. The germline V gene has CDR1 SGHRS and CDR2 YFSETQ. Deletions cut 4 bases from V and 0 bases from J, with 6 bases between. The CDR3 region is CASSAYSTDTQYF. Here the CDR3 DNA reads TGCGCCAGCAGCGCGTACAGCACAGATACGCAGTATTTT.

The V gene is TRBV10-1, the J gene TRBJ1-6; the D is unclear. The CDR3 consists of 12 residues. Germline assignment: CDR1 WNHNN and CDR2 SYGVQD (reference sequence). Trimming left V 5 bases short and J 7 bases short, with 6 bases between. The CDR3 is CASSSGNSPLHF. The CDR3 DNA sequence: TGCGCCAGCAGTAGTGGGAATTCACCCCTCCACTTT.